The 18 T cell receptor beta chains given below trace back to one sample, sequenced in a study of cytomegalovirus exposure and HLA in healthy donors (dated by TCRdb to 2016 to 2017). The library was prepared using the immunoSEQ multiplex PCR assay. For the multiplex PCR, a mixture combining 60 forward primers for TCR Vbeta segments and 13 reverse primers for TCR Jbeta segments was used. The immuneACCESS repertoire file appears here via TCRdb, limited to in-frame rearrangements. These files lack a portion of the clones; in checked studies, under half of the deficit traces to unresolved V genes, and the cause of the others is not known. The sample yields 160,000 or so clones; approximately 75% were counted once. The ten biggest clones cover around 2.2% of the sample. Specimen: PBMCs. The receptors were sampled from a man aged 45-60 years in good health and CMV-seropositive.

The chain links TRBV5-1 to TRBJ2-5, with 10 bases lining up with TRBD1. Matching the DNA end better, TRBJ2-7 makes the J call doubtful. This CDR3 is built from 13 residues. CDR1 and CDR2 from the germline V gene are SGHRS and YFSETQ. The CDR3 region is CASSTGTGDEQYF. CDR3 coding DNA: TGCGCCAGCAGCACCGGGACAGGGGACGAGCAGTACTTC.

The chain uses TRBV7-3 and TRBJ2-7; possible D gene TRBD2, 6 bases. Germline-derived CDR1 and CDR2 are SGHTA and FQGTGA. The CDR3 has 13 amino acids. Trimming left V 2 bases short and J 2 bases short, with 7 bases between. CDR3 protein: CASSLGEAYEQYF. The CDR3 region has the DNA TGTGCCAGCAGCTTAGGGGAGGCCTACGAGCAGTACTTC. The full variable domain, its missing parts supplied by reference TRBV7-3 and TRBJ2-7, is GAGVSQTPSNKVTEKGKYVELRCDPISGHTALYWYRQSLGQGPEFLIYFQGTGAADDSGLPNDRFFAVRPEGSVSTLKIQRTERGDSAVYLCASSLGEAYEQYFGPGTRLTVT.

V usage is TRBV6-5 and J usage is TRBJ2-7; D gene uncertain. CDR1 MNHEY and CDR2 SVGAGI come from the germline V gene. The CDR3 is 13 residues long. V lost 5 bases and J 4 bases, leaving 12 bases between the germline ends. CDR3 sequence (DNA): TGTGCCAGCAGTCGCGGCAGCTATTACGAGCAGTACTTC. Its translation: CASSRGSYYEQYF.

This chain links TRBV11-2 with TRBJ1-2, with 9 bases that match TRBD1. The CDR3 is made up of 16 amino acids. Germline V gives CDR1 SGHAT, CDR2 FQNNGV. Trimming removed 1 base from V and 5 bases from J; junction bases left unmatched: 8. The CDR3 DNA sequence: TGTGCCAGCAGCTTAGGCCCCGGGACAGGGTATTATGGCTACACCTTC. The encoded protein is CASSLGPGTGYYGYTF. Complete variable domain (other parts from reference TRBV11-2 and TRBJ1-2): EAGVAQSPRYKIIEKRQSVAFWCNPISGHATLYWYQQILGQGPKLLIQFQNNGVVDDSQLPKDRFSAERLKGVDSTLKIQPAKLEDSAVYLCASSLGPGTGYYGYTFGSGTRLTVV.

This clone was found once. The chain has TRBV11-2 and TRBJ2-5; 7 nucleotides line up with TRBD2. Trimming took 5 bases from V and 3 from J; bases not matched to a gene: 12. The CDR3 is 16 amino acids. Germline CDR1 and CDR2: SGHAT and FQNNGV. The CDR3 sequence: CASSHRPAGDEETQYF. The DNA for the CDR3 is TGTGCCAGCAGCCATAGGCCGGCGGGGGACGAAGAGACCCAGTACTTC.

The rearrangement joins TRBV5-1 to TRBJ2-2; D is possibly TRBD2 (6 bases). Germline values: CDR1 SGHRS, CDR2 YFSETQ. V lost 1 base and J lost 6, with 13 bases in between. This CDR3 spans 15 amino acids. This CDR3 reads CASSLMLARAGELFF. The CDR3 bases are TGCGCCAGCAGCTTGATGCTAGCGAGGGCCGGGGAGCTGTTTTTT.

The genes are TRBV5-4 and TRBJ2-1; 7 bases match TRBD2. The germline V gene encodes CDR1 SGHNT and CDR2 YYREEE (reference sequence). The V segment lost 4 bases and the J segment 8 bases; nucleotides outside the gene matches: 12. The CDR3 is 15 amino acids. CDR3 DNA sequence: TGTGCCAGCAGCCGGCCGATGGGCGGGGGTGATGAGCAGTTCTTC. This codes for CASSRPMGGGDEQFF.

The V call is TRBV10-3, the J call TRBJ1-4; D perhaps matches TRBD1 (5 bases). The CDR3 consists of 14 residues. Germline CDR1 is ENHRY and CDR2 is SYGVKD. V was clipped by 6 bases and J by 5 bases, with 13 bases between them. The CDR3 DNA reads as TGTGCCATCAGAAGACAGTTGGGGAATGAAAAACTGTTTTTT. Translation gives CAIRRQLGNEKLFF.

V gene TRBV30 combines with J gene TRBJ1-3; no reliable D call. There are 13 residues in the CDR3. Looked up from germline, CDR1 is GTSNPN and CDR2 is SVGIG (reference sequence). Deletions cut 5 bases from V and 8 bases from J, with 16 bases between. CDR3 amino acids: CAWELVKQDTIYF. The CDR3 DNA sequence: TGTGCCTGGGAACTGGTCAAGCAGGACACCATATATTTT. Based on the CDR3 plus reference TRBV30 and TRBJ1-3, the full variable domain is SQTIHQWPATLVQPVGSPLSLECTVEGTSNPNLYWYRQAAGRGLQLLFYSVGIGQISSEVPQNLSASRPQDRQFILSSKKLLLSDSGFYLCAWELVKQDTIYFGEGSWLTVV.

The chain combines TRBV10-3 with TRBJ2-7, with 7 nucleotides matching TRBD1. Germline CDR1 is ENHRY and CDR2 is SYGVKD. CDR3 length: 14 amino acids. The junction had 8 bases not matched to a gene; V was cut back by 8 bases and J by 1 base. The CDR3 DNA sequence: TGTGCCATCCAAAAGACAGGGCCATCCTACGAGCAGTACTTC. Protein: CAIQKTGPSYEQYF.

This clone was detected only a few times. The rearrangement links TRBV7-9 to TRBJ2-7, with D unresolved. Germline V gives CDR1 SEHNR, CDR2 FQNEAQ (reference sequence). V dropped 5 bases and J dropped 5 bases, with 13 bases sitting between them. The CDR3 runs to 13 residues. The DNA for the CDR3 is TGTGCCAGCAGCCGTATAGAGAACGACGAGCAGTACTTC. This gives the protein CASSRIENDEQYF.

This clone was seen just once. V gene TRBV7-2 combines with J gene TRBJ2-1; TRBD2 aligns across 13 bases. V trimming: 6 bases; J trimming: 8 bases; junction bases outside the gene matches: 10. Germline V CDR1 and CDR2: SGHTA, FQGNSA. The CDR3 runs to 16 residues. In DNA, the CDR3 is TGTGCCAGCAGGCCCCCTACTAGCGGGGGGGGTCATGAGCAGTTCTTC. Amino acids: CASRPPTSGGGHEQFF. Drawing the rest from reference TRBV7-2 and TRBJ2-1, the complete variable domain is GAGVSQSPSNKVTEKGKDVELRCDPISGHTALYWYRQSLGQGLEFLIYFQGNSAPDKSGLPSDRFSAERTGGSVSTLTIQRTQQEDSAVYLCASRPPTSGGGHEQFFGPGTRLTVL.

The J gene is TRBJ1-1, the V gene TRBV27, with D maybe TRBD1 (6 bases). CDR1 and CDR2 from the germline V gene are MNHEY and SMNVEV (reference sequence). The CDR3 is 14 residues long. V was shortened by 6 bases and J by 1 base, with 12 bases between the two germline ends. In DNA form, the CDR3 reads TGTGCCAGCAGAAATTTGGGACAGAACACTGAAGCTTTCTTT. Residues: CASRNLGQNTEAFF.

The CDR3 DNA is TGTGCCAGCAGCTTACGGCAGGCGGGTCTAGCGGGGGGTGGGACCCAGTACTTC. This codes for CASSLRQAGLAGGGTQYF. This chain uses TRBV7-2 with TRBJ2-5, with TRBD2 matching 11 bases. Germline-derived CDR1 and CDR2 are SGHTA and FQGNSA. J was trimmed by 7 bases and V by 2 bases; bases with no gene match: 15. The CDR3 runs to 18 residues.

The CDR3 sequence: CASSRGISYEQYF. The CDR3 DNA reads TGTGCCAGCAGCCGAGGGATATCCTACGAGCAGTACTTC. The chain carries TRBV7-2 and TRBJ2-7; possibly TRBD2 for D (5 bases). With 5 bases removed from V and 1 base from J, the gap between germline ends came to 9 bases. Germline V CDR1 and CDR2: SGHTA, FQGNSA. The CDR3 runs 13 residues.

The chain couples TRBV9 to TRBJ2-1, with D possibly being TRBD1 (6 bases). The V end lost 0 bases, the J end lost 3 bases, and 7 bases lay between the germline ends. Per germline, CDR1 SGDLS and CDR2 YYNGEE. This CDR3 spans 14 amino acids. For the CDR3, the DNA is TGTGCCAGCAGCGTAGTGGACAGCTACAATGAGCAGTTCTTC. Amino acids: CASSVVDSYNEQFF.

For the CDR3, the DNA is TGTGCCAGCAGCGTAGCTCAGGGGGCGGACATTGAAGCTTTCTTT. Translating it yields CASSVAQGADIEAFF. J is TRBJ1-1 and V is TRBV9; 8 bases are a match to TRBD1. V lost 0 bases to trimming and J lost 7 bases; unmatched junction nucleotides: 8. Germline V gene lookup returns CDR1 SGDLS and CDR2 YYNGEE. The CDR3 length is 15 residues.

This clone was seen more than once but under ten times. V gene TRBV25-1 combines with J gene TRBJ1-4; the match to TRBD1 covers 8 bases. Germline lookup yields CDR1 MGHDK and CDR2 SYGVNS. The CDR3 has 15 amino acids. V shed 5 bases and J 7 bases; nucleotides not matched to a gene: 9. CDR3 in amino acids: CASSFSRGRGEKLFF. The CDR3 nucleotides are TGTGCCAGCAGTTTCTCCAGGGGGCGCGGTGAAAAACTGTTTTTT. Drawing the rest from reference TRBV25-1 and TRBJ1-4, the complete variable domain is EADIYQTPRYLVIGTGKKITLECSQTMGHDKMYWYQQDPGMELHLIHYSYGVNSTEKGDLSSESTVSRIRTEHFPLTLESARPSHTSQYLCASSFSRGRGEKLFFGSGTQLSVL.